These 9 T cell receptor beta chains originate from one sample sequenced in a study of CD8 T cells in ankylosing spondylitis. Study observations and caveats: In ankylosing spondylitis blood, a motif of roughly 8 highly homologous TCR beta variants appeared characteristic.

Their specific antigens are unknown. MiXCR, run by TCRdb on the 5' RACE reads, gives a single entry per CDR3 protein. The repertoire holds 800,000 to 900,000 distinct CDR3 sequences, around 11% seen once, with approximately 0.51% in the top ten. Source material: blood, either unsorted or a sorted T cell fraction (not recorded which). The receptors originated from a male donor with ankylosing spondylitis.

The J gene is TRBJ2-7, the V gene TRBV6-1; no reliable D call. The germline V gene encodes CDR1 MNHNS and CDR2 SASEGT. The CDR3 is 14 amino acids. V lost 2 bases, J lost 0 bases, and 8 bases lay in between. This CDR3 reads CASSESEFSYEQYF. In nucleotides, the CDR3 is TGTGCCAGCAGTGAAAGTGAATTCTCCTACGAGCAGTACTTC.

The chain combines TRBV20-1 with TRBJ2-3; 9 bases line up with TRBD2. V gave up 5 bases and J gave up 0 bases; unmatched junction bases: 6. This CDR3 contains 15 residues. Germline V lookup: CDR1 DFQATT, CDR2 SNEGSKA (reference sequence). CDR3 sequence reads: CSAPRAGGSTDTQYF. The CDR3 bases are TGCAGTGCTCCCCGAGCGGGGGGTAGCACAGATACGCAGTATTTT.

In this sample, this clonotype turned up a few times. V usage is TRBV5-5 and J usage is TRBJ1-1, with D perhaps matching TRBD1 (6 bases). V gave up 1 base and J gave up 6 bases, with 10 bases separating them. Germline assignment: CDR1 SGHKS and CDR2 YYEKEE (reference sequence). This CDR3 has 13 amino acids. The CDR3 nucleotides read TGTGCCAGCAGCTTGTCAGGGGCCTCTGAAGCTTTCTTT. This translates into CASSLSGASEAFF.

The sample holds many counts of this clonotype. The chain combines TRBV29-1 with TRBJ2-5; 8 bases line up with TRBD1. The V gene's germline CDR1 is SQVTM and CDR2 ANQGSEA. V gave up 1 base and J gave up 5 bases; unmatched junction bases: 3. CDR3 length: 13 residues. Here the CDR3 DNA reads TGCAGCGTTGAAGGCAGGGGGCAGGAGACCCAGTACTTC. It yields the protein CSVEGRGQETQYF.

This clonotype was seen a handful of times. The chain carries TRBV5-1 and TRBJ1-2; D ambiguous. This CDR3 is 15 amino acids long. The V gene's germline CDR1 is SGHRS and CDR2 YFSETQ. The V end was cut by 0 bases, the J end by 7 bases, with 16 bases between. In DNA, the CDR3 is TGCGCCAGCAGCTTGGAAGCAGGCAAATCAGGTGGCTACACCTTC. It codes for CASSLEAGKSGGYTF.

The V gene is TRBV6-2 or TRBV6-3, the J gene TRBJ2-2, with D perhaps given as TRBD1 or TRBD2 (5 bases each). V shed 9 bases and J shed 7 bases, with 18 bases lying between them. The CDR3 loop spans 14 amino acids. Germline lookup yields CDR1 MNHEY and CDR2 SVGEGT. In DNA, the CDR3 is TGTGCCAGTGCCGGGGCACAGCGTTACGGGGAGCTGTTTTTT. Translated, it gives CASAGAQRYGELFF.

This clonotype was picked up a small number of times. V gene TRBV20-1 combines with J gene TRBJ2-7; D not resolved. Trimming shortened V by 4 bases and J by 2 bases, and 18 bases separated the two germline ends. From germline, CDR1 is DFQATT and CDR2 SNEGSKA (reference sequence). The CDR3 is 15 amino acids. CDR3 region: CSANPRRLSTYEQYF. CDR3 DNA sequence: TGCAGTGCTAACCCTCGACGGCTGAGTACCTACGAGCAGTACTTC.

This clonotype came up many times. The chain is built from TRBV20-1 and TRBJ2-1, with 9 bases lining up with TRBD2. With 4 bases clipped from V and 8 bases from J, the junction kept 12 bases outside the gene matches. The CDR3 is 15 amino acids. Germline values: CDR1 DFQATT, CDR2 SNEGSKA (reference sequence). The CDR3 nucleotides read TGCAGTGCTACAACTCTTAGCGGGGGTTATGATGAGCAGTTCTTC. Its protein is CSATTLSGGYDEQFF.

The chain has TRBV20-1 and TRBJ2-2; D assignment may be TRBD1 or TRBD2 (6 bases each). Germline assignment: CDR1 DFQATT and CDR2 SNEGSKA (reference sequence). The CDR3 loop spans 16 amino acids. V shed 0 bases and J shed 3 bases, with 14 bases lying between them. CDR3 in DNA: TGCAGTGCTAGAGATCCCCGGGGGCGCGACACCGGGGAGCTGTTTTTT. It translates to CSARDPRGRDTGELFF.